These 3 T cell receptor beta chains were all obtained from the same sample, sequenced in a study of CD8 T cells in ankylosing spondylitis. TCRdb reanalysed the 5' RACE reads using MiXCR and keeps one entry per CDR3 protein. The data hold a few hundred thousand distinct CDR3 sequences, with about 10% observed a single time. Input material: blood, either unsorted or a sorted T cell fraction (not recorded which). These receptors all stem from a male donor with ankylosing spondylitis or in good health (not recorded which).

This clonotype has at least ten counts. The genes are TRBV7-8 and TRBJ1-2, with D possibly being TRBD1 (5 bases). CDR1 SGHVS and CDR2 FQNEAQ come from the germline V gene. The CDR3 has 13 amino acids. V gave up 2 bases and J gave up 8 bases, with 12 bases separating them. The DNA of the CDR3 is TGTGCCAGCAGCTTAAAGGGGCAAGGAGGCTACACCTTC. Amino acids: CASSLKGQGGYTF.

CDR3 sequence reads: CSARAQEGTPTYNEQFF. For the CDR3, the DNA is TGCAGTGCTAGGGCTCAGGAGGGAACCCCCACCTACAATGAGCAGTTCTTC. The J gene is TRBJ2-1, the V gene TRBV20-1; D perhaps matches TRBD2 (6 bases). CDR3 length equals 17 residues. Trimming cost V 3 bases and J 2 bases, with 20 bases left between them. Per germline, CDR1 DFQATT and CDR2 SNEGSKA (reference sequence).

This clonotype was found many times. The rearrangement uses TRBV20-1 and TRBJ2-1, with D unclear. The CDR3 runs 13 residues. V lost 3 bases to trimming and J lost 2 bases, with 8 bases between them. Germline CDR1 reads DFQATT; CDR2 reads SNEGSKA (reference sequence). The CDR3 here is CSASARTYNEQFF. CDR3 DNA sequence: TGCAGTGCTAGCGCTAGGACCTACAATGAGCAGTTCTTC.